This T cell receptor beta chain is from a study of T cell responses to AZD1222 COVID-19 vaccine. In this sample, this clone turned up once. The table came from immunoSEQ multiplex PCR; TCRdb's copy has only in-frame clones and leaves some out. The sample lists 150,000 or so clones; about 93% were seen once. The CDR3 spans 16 residues. V lost 1 base, J lost 8 bases, and 17 bases lay in between. Germline V gene data show CDR1 as SEHNR and CDR2 as FQNEAQ (reference sequence). The sequenced sample was peripheral blood, obtained on day 0 of AZD1222 vaccination. The chain employs TRBV7-9 and TRBJ1-4; D might be TRBD1 (5 bases). The TCR comes from an adult in good health. The chain's CDR3 is CASSLGGIGVQEKLFF. CDR3 coding DNA: TGTGCCAGCAGCTTAGGTGGGATAGGGGTTCAGGAAAAACTGTTTTTT.